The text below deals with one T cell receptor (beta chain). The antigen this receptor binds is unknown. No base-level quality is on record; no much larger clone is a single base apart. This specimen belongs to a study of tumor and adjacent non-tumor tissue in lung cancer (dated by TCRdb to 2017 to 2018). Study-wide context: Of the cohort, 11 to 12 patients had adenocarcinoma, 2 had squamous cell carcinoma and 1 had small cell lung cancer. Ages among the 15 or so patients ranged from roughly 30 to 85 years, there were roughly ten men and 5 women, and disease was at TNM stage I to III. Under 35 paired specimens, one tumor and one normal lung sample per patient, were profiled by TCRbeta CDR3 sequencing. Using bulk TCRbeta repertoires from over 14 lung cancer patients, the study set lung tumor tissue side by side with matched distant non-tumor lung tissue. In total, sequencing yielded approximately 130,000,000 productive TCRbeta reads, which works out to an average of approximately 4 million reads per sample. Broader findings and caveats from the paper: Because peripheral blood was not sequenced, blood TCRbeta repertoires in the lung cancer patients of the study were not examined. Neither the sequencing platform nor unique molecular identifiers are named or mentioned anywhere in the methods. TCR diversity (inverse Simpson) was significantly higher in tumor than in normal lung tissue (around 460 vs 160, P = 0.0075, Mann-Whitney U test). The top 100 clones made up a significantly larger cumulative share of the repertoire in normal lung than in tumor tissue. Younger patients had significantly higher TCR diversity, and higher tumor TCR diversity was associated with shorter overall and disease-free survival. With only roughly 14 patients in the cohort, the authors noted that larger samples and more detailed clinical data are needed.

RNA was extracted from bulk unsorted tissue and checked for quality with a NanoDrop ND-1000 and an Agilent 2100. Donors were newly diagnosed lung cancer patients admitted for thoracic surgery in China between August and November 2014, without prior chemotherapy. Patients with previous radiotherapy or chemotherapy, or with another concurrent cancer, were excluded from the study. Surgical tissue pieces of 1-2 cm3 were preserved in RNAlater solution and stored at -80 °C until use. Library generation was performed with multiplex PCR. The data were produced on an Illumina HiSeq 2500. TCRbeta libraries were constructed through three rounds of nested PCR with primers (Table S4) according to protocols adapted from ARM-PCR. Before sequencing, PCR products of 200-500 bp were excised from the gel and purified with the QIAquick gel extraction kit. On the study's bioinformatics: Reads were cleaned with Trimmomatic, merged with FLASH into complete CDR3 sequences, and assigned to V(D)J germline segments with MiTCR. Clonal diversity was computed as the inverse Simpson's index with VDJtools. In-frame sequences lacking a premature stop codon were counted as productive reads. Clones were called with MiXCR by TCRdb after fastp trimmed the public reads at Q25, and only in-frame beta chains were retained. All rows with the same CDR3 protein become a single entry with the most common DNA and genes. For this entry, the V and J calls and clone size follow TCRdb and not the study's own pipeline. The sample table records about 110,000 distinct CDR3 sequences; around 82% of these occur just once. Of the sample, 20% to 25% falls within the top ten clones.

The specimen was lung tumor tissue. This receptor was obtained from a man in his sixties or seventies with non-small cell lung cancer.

This receptor carries the CDR3 CASKLGTGLYNEQFF. The DNA sequence reads TGTGCCAGCAAACTCGGGACAGGACTTTACAATGAGCAGTTCTTC. The receptor chain draws on TRBV6-1 and TRBJ2-1; TRBD1 agrees with 8 junctional bases. CDR1 MNHNS and CDR2 SASEGT are derived from the germline V gene. Clipping removes 7 bases from V and 4 bases from J, with 9 as the unmatched junction base count. Its CDR3 holds 15 amino acids, cysteine through phenylalanine. This entry keeps only the CDR3 DNA: 45 bases, framed from base 1.